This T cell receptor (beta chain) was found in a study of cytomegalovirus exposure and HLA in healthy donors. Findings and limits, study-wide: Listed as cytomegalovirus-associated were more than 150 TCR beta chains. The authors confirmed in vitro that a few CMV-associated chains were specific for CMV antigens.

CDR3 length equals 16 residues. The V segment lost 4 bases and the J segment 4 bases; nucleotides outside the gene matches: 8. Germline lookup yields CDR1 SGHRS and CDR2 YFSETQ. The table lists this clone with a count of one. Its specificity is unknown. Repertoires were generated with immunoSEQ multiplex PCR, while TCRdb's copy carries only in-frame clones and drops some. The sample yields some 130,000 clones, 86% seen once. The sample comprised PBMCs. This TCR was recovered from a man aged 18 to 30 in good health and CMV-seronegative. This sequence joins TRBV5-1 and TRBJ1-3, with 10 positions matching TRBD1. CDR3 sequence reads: CASSPETGGRGNTIYF. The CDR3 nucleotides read TGCGCCAGCAGCCCGGAGACAGGGGGCCGGGGAAACACCATATATTTT.